Listed here are 15 T cell receptor beta chains from one sample, sequenced in a study of T-cell memory formation after mild COVID-19. TCRdb re-derived calls from the 5' RACE reads in MiXCR, one entry per CDR3 protein. The sample comprises under 300,000 distinct CDR3 sequences, 8% to 10% of which are singletons, and approximately 20% rests with the top ten. Sequencing was performed on PBMCs or a T cell subset sorted from them (not recorded which). These TCRs come from a man in his late teens or twenties who had mild COVID-19 (a few samples of this study predate the infection). Cell type and time point are not known.

The rearrangement uses TRBV20-1 and TRBJ2-5; 9 positions agree with TRBD2. Per the germline V gene, CDR1 is DFQATT and CDR2 is SNEGSKA (reference sequence). This CDR3 region has 16 residues. With V trimmed by 0 bases and J by 5 bases, 10 bases remained unmatched. The CDR3, as DNA: TGCAGTGCTAGAGAATGGGCGGGGGGGCCTGGTGAGACCCAGTACTTC. Protein sequence: CSAREWAGGPGETQYF.

V gene TRBV12-5 combines with J gene TRBJ1-1, with D unresolved. Germline V gene sequence: CDR1 LGHNT, CDR2 FRNRAP. V dropped 1 base and J dropped 5 bases, with 5 bases sitting between them. The CDR3 consists of 12 residues. Here the CDR3 DNA reads TGTGCTAGTGGTTTGGATATTACTGAAGCTTTCTTT. Protein sequence: CASGLDITEAFF.

This rearrangement joins TRBV6-1 to TRBJ2-7, with 7 bases aligning to TRBD1. The CDR3 has 14 amino acids. Germline CDR1 reads MNHNS; CDR2 reads SASEGT. With 8 bases clipped from V and 6 bases from J, the junction kept 13 bases outside the gene matches. CDR3 loop: CASQKENRGSEQYV. CDR3 nucleotide sequence: TGTGCCAGCCAGAAGGAAAACAGGGGTTCCGAGCAGTACGTC.

A few counts support this clonotype. The V and J genes are TRBV6-5 and TRBJ2-1, with D possibly being TRBD2 (5 bases). There are 15 residues in the CDR3. Deletions cut 4 bases from V and 10 bases from J, with 20 bases between. The germline CDR1 and CDR2 sequences are MNHEY and SVGAGI. CDR3 DNA: TGTGCCAGCAGTTCCCCCCGCGGGCTAGCTGGCGAGCAGTTCTTC. Its protein product is CASSSPRGLAGEQFF.

This clonotype was recorded a few times. The chain carries TRBV27 and TRBJ2-1; tentatively, D is TRBD1 (6 bases). The V gene's germline CDR1 is MNHEY and CDR2 SMNVEV (reference sequence). CDR3 size: 13 residues. V lost 5 bases and J 8 bases, leaving 13 bases between the germline ends. The CDR3 spells CASSNREGDEQFF. CDR3 coding DNA: TGTGCCAGCAGTAACAGGGAAGGCGATGAGCAGTTCTTC.

This clonotype was picked up a small number of times. The DNA for the CDR3 is TGTGCCAGCAGCTTAGGCCACAGCCAAGAGACCCAGTACTTC. Its translation is CASSLGHSQETQYF. This chain uses TRBV7-2 with TRBJ2-5; D unresolved. The length of the CDR3 is 14 residues. Between the trimmed V and J ends, which lost 1 base and 1 base, there was a span of 7 bases. The germline CDR1 and CDR2 sequences are SGHTA and FQGNSA.

Only a few counts were recorded for this clonotype. This sequence joins TRBV5-5 and TRBJ1-5, with 9 bases aligning to TRBD1. Trimming at V came to 1 base and at J to 3 bases, leaving 5 bases not matched to a gene. This CDR3 is 16 amino acids long. CDR1 and CDR2 (germline): SGHKS, YYEKEE (reference sequence). The CDR3 loop is CASSLRGTGYNQPQHF. For the CDR3, the DNA is TGTGCCAGCAGCTTGAGGGGGACAGGGTACAATCAGCCCCAGCATTTT.

This clonotype was counted ten times or more. The chain links TRBV12-3 or TRBV12-4 to TRBJ2-7; D is unclear. Deletions cut 4 bases from V and 0 bases from J, with 10 bases between. This CDR3 contains 14 residues. CDR3 sequence: CASSYVASSYEQYF. The CDR3 DNA sequence: TGTGCCAGCAGTTATGTGGCGTCCTCCTACGAGCAGTACTTC.

This chain links TRBV6-6 with TRBJ1-6; the D gene is possibly TRBD1 (5 bases). V dropped 6 bases and J dropped 2 bases, with 20 bases sitting between them. CDR1 and CDR2 from the germline V gene are MNHNY and SVGAGI (reference sequence). The CDR3 extends over 18 amino acids. The CDR3 is CASRHRWDGDTYNSPLHF. CDR3 nucleotides: TGTGCCAGCAGACACCGGTGGGACGGCGACACCTATAATTCACCCCTCCACTTT.

The rearrangement uses TRBV5-1 and TRBJ2-4; possible D gene TRBD2, 5 bases. Trimming cost V 2 bases and J 4 bases, with 13 bases left between them. CDR3 length equals 15 residues. From germline, CDR1 is SGHRS and CDR2 YFSETQ. The CDR3 sequence: CASSFFGGQKNIQYF. The CDR3 nucleotides read TGCGCCAGCAGCTTTTTTGGAGGCCAAAAAAACATTCAGTACTTC.

The CDR3 sequence is CASSLGRGMNTEAFF. In DNA, the CDR3 is TGTGCCAGCTCCCTCGGCAGAGGTATGAACACTGAAGCTTTCTTT. V gene TRBV2 combines with J gene TRBJ1-1; no clear D gene. Germline V gene lookup returns CDR1 SNHLY and CDR2 FYNNEI. The CDR3 has 15 residues. V lost 8 bases to trimming and J lost 0 bases, with 16 bases between them.

Only a few counts were recorded for this clonotype. V usage is TRBV11-3 and J usage is TRBJ2-5; tentative D call: TRBD2 (5 bases). CDR1 is SGHNT and CDR2 is YENEEA in the germline V gene. V lost 0 bases and J 2 bases, leaving 16 bases between the germline ends. The CDR3 is 17 residues long. CDR3 residues: CASSLELLGRTQETQYF. The CDR3 coding sequence is TGTGCCAGCAGCTTAGAGCTCCTCGGCAGGACTCAAGAGACCCAGTACTTC.

The sample holds a few counts of this clonotype. The rearrangement joins TRBV28 to TRBJ2-7, with D possibly being TRBD1 (6 bases). Trimming stripped 6 bases from V and 2 bases from J, with 14 bases between. CDR3 size: 14 residues. Germline-derived CDR1 and CDR2 are MDHEN and SYDVKM. CDR3 DNA: TGTGCCAGCAGACGGTCAGGGGATACCTACGAGCAGTACTTC. Translated: CASRRSGDTYEQYF.

This clonotype was counted a few times. The gene calls are TRBV29-1 and TRBJ2-5; possibly TRBD1 for D (8 bases). CDR1 and CDR2 (germline): SQVTM, ANQGSEA. This CDR3 comprises 13 residues. Trimming stripped 5 bases from V and 1 base from J, with 11 bases between. The chain's CDR3 is CSVSGTGQETQYF. CDR3 DNA: TGCAGCGTTAGCGGGACAGGCCAAGAGACCCAGTACTTC.

This clonotype has just a few counts. This chain uses TRBV4-3 with TRBJ1-2, with unresolved D. In germline, CDR1 is LGHNA, CDR2 YSLEER. The CDR3 consists of 15 residues. V was trimmed by 0 bases and J by 3 bases, leaving 11 bases between them. CDR3 region: CASSQDFGVYYGYTF. The DNA of the CDR3 is TGCGCCAGCAGCCAAGATTTCGGGGTGTACTATGGCTACACCTTC.